Listed below are T cell receptor beta chains from one sample, sequenced in a study of molecular identifiers for immune sequencing clone quantification. Using its own MiXCR run on the PCR reads, TCRdb lists one record per CDR3 protein. The sample includes hundreds of thousands of distinct CDR3 sequences, about 20% of them seen just once. Sequencing used naive CD8+ T cells from blood, with Jurkat cell RNA spiked in. These receptors were collected from a human donor in good health. Some libraries in this study had Jurkat cell RNA spiked in. Each CDR3 is given with its conserved first and last residue. D genes are given only for firm matches. Clone size is shown for a subset of rows, as once, few, many or a class of expanded clone.

TRBJ1-1 | TRBV7-6 | NA | many | CASSLDKSSNTEAFF | TGTGCCAGCAGCTTGGACAAATCCTCGAACACTGAAGCTTTCTTT
TRBJ2-7 | TRBV29-1 | NA | many | CSVEGAQGRGPYEQYF | TGCAGCGTTGAAGGGGCGCAGGGTAGGGGCCCCTACGAGCAGTACTTC
TRBJ2-1 | TRBV4-2 | NA | few | CASSQDDQLVWVNEQFF | TGTGCCAGCAGCCAAGATGATCAACTAGTATGGGTCAATGAGCAGTTCTTC
TRBJ2-7 | TRBV7-6 | NA | NA | CASSLTNPGHNYEQYF | TGTGCCAGCAGCTTAACAAATCCGGGACATAACTACGAGCAGTACTTC
TRBJ1-1 | TRBV27 | NA | many | CASSLWSGTEAFF | TGTGCCAGCAGTTTATGGTCGGGCACTGAAGCTTTCTTT
TRBJ2-1 | TRBV5-1 | NA | many | CASSLARGPYNEQFF | TGCGCCAGCAGCTTGGCTCGGGGGCCGTACAATGAGCAGTTCTTC
TRBJ2-3 | TRBV6-5 | NA | many | CASSYSTADVQDTQYF | TGTGCCAGCAGTTACTCTACCGCCGACGTGCAAGATACGCAGTATTTT
TRBJ2-5 | TRBV15 | TRBD1 | few | CATTDRARETQYF | TGTGCCACTACGGACAGGGCCCGGGAGACCCAGTACTTC
TRBJ1-4 | TRBV10-2 | TRBD1 | NA | CASSELGDRGANEKLFF | TGCGCCAGCAGTGAGCTGGGGGACAGGGGGGCTAATGAAAAACTGTTTTTT
TRBJ2-5 | TRBV28 | TRBD1 | many | CASSLKRGTGVF | TGTGCCAGCAGTCTAAAGCGCGGGACAGGGGTTTTC
TRBJ2-5 | TRBV4-3 | NA | many | CASSQGMSGSETQYF | TGCGCCAGCAGCCAAGGGATGAGTGGGTCAGAGACCCAGTACTTC
TRBJ1-1 | TRBV12-3/TRBV12-4 | NA | many | CASRPTATEAFF | TGTGCCAGCAGGCCCACCGCCACTGAAGCTTTCTTT
TRBJ1-5 | TRBV27 | NA | few | CASKTARQPQHF | TGTGCCAGCAAGACGGCTCGTCAGCCCCAGCATTTT
TRBJ2-2 | TRBV6-1 | TRBD1 | NA | CASRAPGQGPTGELFF | TGTGCCAGCAGAGCACCGGGACAGGGTCCCACCGGGGAGCTGTTTTTT
TRBJ2-1 | TRBV19 | TRBD2 | NA | CASSIDGSPGGNEQFF | TGTGCCAGTAGTATAGACGGGTCTCCGGGGGGCAATGAGCAGTTCTTC
TRBJ2-3 | TRBV4-3 | NA | many | CASSQERSFTDTQYF | TGCGCCAGCAGCCAAGAAAGGAGTTTCACAGATACGCAGTATTTT
TRBJ2-7 | TRBV20-1 | NA | few | CSVEGPNNSYEQYF | TGCAGTGTGGAAGGGCCTAACAACTCCTACGAGCAGTACTTC
TRBJ2-1 | TRBV13 | NA | NA | CASSTNYNEQFF | TGTGCCAGCAGTACCAATTACAATGAGCAGTTCTTC
TRBJ1-1 | TRBV28 | NA | few | CASTRGRMNTEAFF | TGTGCCAGCACTAGGGGACGGATGAACACTGAAGCTTTCTTT
TRBJ2-7 | TRBV4-1 | NA | NA | CASSQGSRTSYEQYF | TGCGCCAGCAGCCAAGGTAGCAGGACGTCCTACGAGCAGTACTTC
TRBJ2-7 | TRBV5-8 | TRBD2 | many | CASSEALSGGPLEQYF | TGTGCCAGCAGCGAGGCCCTCTCGGGGGGACCTCTCGAGCAGTACTTC
TRBJ2-5 | TRBV2 | NA | NA | CASGEAAGRSRETQYF | TGTGCCAGCGGTGAAGCCGCGGGAAGGTCTCGAGAGACCCAGTACTTC
TRBJ2-7 | TRBV9 | NA | NA | CASSLSKRATSYEQYF | TGTGCCAGCTCACTTAGCAAGCGGGCAACTTCCTACGAGCAGTACTTC
TRBJ2-7 | TRBV7-9 | NA | many | CASSLAPGSAKGEQYF | TGTGCCAGCAGCTTAGCCCCGGGTAGCGCCAAGGGGGAGCAGTACTTC
TRBJ2-1 | TRBV5-4 | TRBD2 | NA | CASSPGLAGGPSEQFF | TGTGCCAGCAGCCCGGGACTAGCGGGAGGGCCCAGTGAGCAGTTCTTC
TRBJ2-2 | TRBV12-3/TRBV12-4 | NA | many | CASSRGTRVLGTGELFF | TGTGCCAGCAGCCGCGGGACAAGAGTTTTGGGGACCGGGGAGCTGTTTTTT
TRBJ2-7 | TRBV2 | TRBD1 | many | CASSEWGTDALGQYF | TGTGCCAGCAGTGAATGGGGGACAGATGCCTTGGGGCAGTACTTC
TRBJ2-1 | TRBV11-3 | NA | many | CASSSSGRLEQFF | TGTGCCAGCAGCTCGTCCGGACGGTTAGAGCAGTTCTTC
TRBJ1-5 | TRBV21-1 | NA | many | CASSRDRNQPQHF | TGTGCCAGCAGCCGAGACAGGAATCAGCCCCAGCATTTT
TRBJ1-2 | TRBV6-5 | NA | many | CASSYAEAGPYGYTF | TGTGCCAGCAGTTACGCCGAGGCGGGACCTTATGGCTACACCTTC
TRBJ2-5 | TRBV7-8 | NA | many | CASSWSKYQETQYF | TGTGCCAGCAGCTGGTCTAAGTACCAAGAGACCCAGTACTTC
TRBJ2-3 | TRBV3-1 | NA | few | CASSQDPGMADTQYF | TGTGCCAGCAGCCAAGATCCGGGGATGGCAGATACGCAGTATTTT
TRBJ1-5 | TRBV19 | TRBD1 | many | CASSIGQGNQPQHF | TGTGCCAGCAGCATTGGACAGGGTAATCAGCCCCAGCATTTT
TRBJ2-1 | TRBV28 | TRBD2 | NA | CASRSSGSYNEQFF | TGTGCCAGCAGGTCTAGCGGCTCCTACAATGAGCAGTTCTTC
TRBJ2-3 | TRBV5-4 | NA | many | CASSPREFGDTQYF | TGTGCCAGCAGCCCCCGTGAGTTCGGGGATACGCAGTATTTT
TRBJ2-5 | TRBV6-5 | NA | many | CASSYSVSLDQYF | TGTGCCAGCAGTTACTCGGTCTCCCTGGACCAGTACTTC
TRBJ2-1 | TRBV9 | TRBD2 | NA | CASSGSAGGAAYNEQFF | TGTGCCAGCAGCGGCTCAGCGGGGGGGGCAGCCTACAATGAGCAGTTCTTC
TRBJ2-5 | TRBV6-5 | TRBD2 | NA | CASSTDGRGLGETQYF | TGTGCCAGCAGCACCGATGGACGGGGACTAGGAGAGACCCAGTACTTC
TRBJ1-5 | TRBV12-3/TRBV12-4 | NA | many | CASSSPQGFRDNQPQHF | TGTGCCAGCAGTTCGCCACAGGGTTTCCGCGACAATCAGCCCCAGCATTTT
TRBJ2-1 | TRBV30 | NA | many | CAWRALNEQFF | TGTGCCTGGAGAGCTTTAAATGAGCAGTTCTTC
TRBJ2-7 | TRBV19 | TRBD2 | NA | CASSPSSGGADEQYF | TGTGCCAGTAGTCCGAGTTCGGGGGGAGCGGACGAGCAGTACTTC
TRBJ1-5 | TRBV28 | NA | many | CASSQSIGRASNQPQHF | TGTGCCAGCAGCCAATCAATAGGCAGAGCTAGCAATCAGCCCCAGCATTTT
TRBJ2-3 | TRBV12-5 | NA | many | CASGLVESANTDTQYF | TGTGCTAGTGGTTTGGTAGAATCTGCCAACACAGATACGCAGTATTTT
TRBJ2-3 | TRBV12-3/TRBV12-4 | TRBD2 | many | CASSAGLAGGSTDTQYF | TGTGCCAGCAGCGCAGGACTAGCGGGAGGAAGCACAGATACGCAGTATTTT
TRBJ2-6 | TRBV25-1 | TRBD2 | NA | CASGGGSGANVLTF | TGTGCCAGCGGCGGGGGATCTGGGGCCAACGTCCTGACTTTC
TRBJ2-7 | TRBV7-9 | NA | many | CASSPWGSPYEQYF | TGTGCCAGCAGCCCGTGGGGGTCACCCTACGAGCAGTACTTC
TRBJ2-3 | TRBV7-2 | TRBD2 | NA | CASSLFGGGGDTQYF | TGTGCCAGCAGCTTATTTGGGGGGGGGGGAGATACGCAGTATTTT
TRBJ2-7 | TRBV4-1 | NA | NA | CASSQVGSSYERYF | TGCGCCAGCAGCCAAGTCGGTTCCTCCTACGAGCGGTACTTC
TRBJ2-1 | TRBV3-1 | TRBD2 | few | CASSRSSAGISLNEQFF | TGTGCCAGCAGCCGGTCCTCAGCGGGAATAAGTTTGAATGAGCAGTTCTTC
TRBJ2-5 | TRBV20-1 | NA | NA | CSASDFRIGETQYF | TGCAGTGCTTCAGACTTCAGGATTGGAGAGACCCAGTACTTC